The clone carrying this T cell receptor (beta chain) has only a few counts. The sample belongs to a study of blood T cells in healthy people across ages. CDR3 size: 15 residues. With 3 bases removed from V and 0 bases from J, the gap between germline ends came to 9 bases. A J-beta primer mix and a sample-barcoded 5' primer were used in a second PCR of roughly 6 to 11 cycles. TCRdb fed the 5' RACE reads into MiXCR, producing one record per CDR3 protein. Of 750,000 or so distinct CDR3 sequences in the sample, roughly 25% were seen once. The same specimen was also included in a second study, on T cells of mothers and their children.

The V gene is TRBV12-3 or TRBV12-4, the J gene TRBJ1-5; tentative D call: TRBD1 (5 bases). Material for sequencing was blood. The source is a boy younger than 18 in good health. The CDR3 nucleotides read TGTGCCAGCAGTTTGACAGCCCATAGCAATCAGCCCCAGCATTTT. Translation: CASSLTAHSNQPQHF.